Below are 27 T cell receptor beta chains sequenced from a single sample in a study of OX40 agonist ivuxolimab in advanced cancers. Data came from immunoSEQ multiplex PCR; TCRdb stores just in-frame clones and leaves some out. The sample carries tens of thousands of clones, 75% to 90% recorded once. This specimen consisted of CD4+ or CD8+ T cells sorted from blood, obtained in a trial of the OX40 agonist ivuxolimab. Every receptor here comes from an adult with an advanced solid tumor such as melanoma, head and neck, liver or kidney cancer.

Comment on this clone: Other DNA sequences in the sample encode the same CDR3. The chain links TRBV19 to TRBJ2-6; tentatively, D is TRBD2 (6 bases). Trimming cost V 7 bases and J 0 bases, with 19 bases left between them. The length of the CDR3 is 18 residues. Germline CDR1 LNHDA, CDR2 SQIVND (reference sequence). The CDR3 DNA reads TGTGCCAGTAAGAAGCGGGTAAATTCGAACTCTGGGGCCAACGTCCTGACTTTC. Translated: CASKKRVNSNSGANVLTF.

The rearrangement uses TRBV7-9 and TRBJ2-2; 7 bases align to TRBD1. The germline gives CDR1 SEHNR, CDR2 FQNEAQ (reference sequence). V lost 5 bases to trimming and J lost 6 bases; unmatched junction nucleotides: 6. This CDR3 has 14 amino acids. CDR3 residues: CASSPDRSAGELFF. CDR3 bases: TGTGCCAGCAGCCCGGACAGGTCTGCCGGGGAGCTGTTTTTT.

As DNA, the CDR3 is TGTGCCAGCAGCCCTACTAGCGGGACTACCGGGGAGCTGTTTTTT. Encoded protein: CASSPTSGTTGELFF. The genes are TRBV7-9 and TRBJ2-2; 10 positions match TRBD2. The CDR3 sequence is 15 residues long. The ends lost 5 bases at V and 5 bases at J; junction bases unmatched: 5. Germline lookup yields CDR1 SEHNR and CDR2 FQNEAQ (reference sequence). Together with reference TRBV7-9 and TRBJ2-2, the CDR3 gives the full variable domain: DTGVSQNPRHKITKRGQNVTFRCDPISEHNRLYWYRQTLGQGPEFLTYFQNEAQLEKSRLLSDRFSAERPKGSFSTLEIQRTEQGDSAMYLCASSPTSGTTGELFFGEGSRLTVL.

CDR3 residues: CASSITAIQRDNEQFF. The CDR3 region has the DNA TGTGCCAGTAGTATCACGGCGATACAAAGGGACAATGAGCAGTTCTTC. The V call is TRBV19, the J call TRBJ2-1; D is unclear. Germline V CDR1 and CDR2: LNHDA, SQIVND (reference sequence). Trimming shortened V by 3 bases and J by 5 bases, and 17 bases separated the two germline ends. The CDR3 spans 16 residues.

The chain carries TRBV5-6 and TRBJ1-2; no clear D. Trimming shortened V by 0 bases and J by 3 bases, and 9 bases separated the two germline ends. The CDR3 is 14 amino acids. In germline, CDR1 is SGHDT, CDR2 YYEEEE. CDR3 protein: CASSLGNEDYGYTF. The CDR3 DNA reads TGTGCCAGCAGCTTGGGGAATGAGGACTATGGCTACACCTTC.

The chain is built from TRBV6-4 and TRBJ2-1; TRBD2 matches 7 bases. The CDR3 runs 14 residues. V was clipped by 3 bases and J by 7 bases; unmatched bases: 6. The germline gives CDR1 MRHNA, CDR2 SNTAGT. The DNA for the CDR3 is TGTGCCAGCAGTGAGCGCCTAGCGGATAATGAGCAGTTCTTC. Translation: CASSERLADNEQFF.

This clone was counted a few times. V and J are TRBV4-1 and TRBJ1-4; 9 bases match TRBD1. The V gene end was trimmed by 2 bases and the J gene end by 6 bases; junction bases not matched to a gene: 1. Germline V gene data show CDR1 as MGHRA and CDR2 as YSYEKL. The CDR3 is 14 amino acids. CDR3 nucleotides: TGCGCCAGCAGCCAACGGGACAGGGATGAAAAACTGTTTTTT. Encoded protein: CASSQRDRDEKLFF.

The chain links TRBV29-1 to TRBJ2-2; 9 bases fit TRBD2. The CDR3 is made up of 14 amino acids. Germline V lookup: CDR1 SQVTM, CDR2 ANQGSEA. V shed 4 bases, J shed 4 bases, and the junction held 4 bases outside the gene matches. The CDR3 bases are TGCAGCGTTGGGGGACTAGCAGGCACCGGGGAGCTGTTTTTT. Translation gives CSVGGLAGTGELFF.

The rearrangement links TRBV9 to TRBJ2-3, with D maybe TRBD2 (6 bases). V dropped 0 bases and J dropped 15 bases, with 17 bases sitting between them. The CDR3 sequence is 13 residues long. Germline assignment: CDR1 SGDLS and CDR2 YYNGEE. The CDR3 spells CASSVGWEAPGYF. CDR3 in DNA: TGTGCCAGCAGCGTAGGGTGGGAGGCCCCGGGCTATTTT.

The chain is built from TRBV14 and TRBJ2-1, with TRBD2 matching over 10 bases. V dropped 1 base and J dropped 7; count of bases not matched to a gene: 4. The CDR3 is 15 amino acids. Germline lookup yields CDR1 SGHDN and CDR2 FVKESK. The CDR3, as DNA: TGTGCCAGCAGCCAAGCACTAGCGGGAATGAATGAGCAGTTCTTC. Translating it yields CASSQALAGMNEQFF.

The J gene is TRBJ2-5, the V gene TRBV29-1; unclear D gene. Germline V gene lookup returns CDR1 SQVTM and CDR2 ANQGSEA. There are 11 residues in the CDR3. The V gene lost 2 bases and the J gene lost 5 bases, with 6 bases spanning the gap. This CDR3 reads CSVESLETQYF. DNA for the CDR3: TGCAGCGTTGAAAGTTTGGAGACCCAGTACTTC.

The DNA for the CDR3 is TGTGCCAGCAGACCCGGGACAGGGTCGGAGGGCTACACCTTC. This gives the protein CASRPGTGSEGYTF. The chain is built from TRBV2 and TRBJ1-2, with TRBD1 identical over 9 bases. The germline V gene has CDR1 SNHLY and CDR2 FYNNEI. V lost 6 bases and J lost 8; bases outside the gene matches: 10. CDR3 length: 14 residues.

The gene calls are TRBV18 and TRBJ2-5; D uncertain. CDR3 length: 14 residues. Germline CDR1 KGHSH, CDR2 LQKENI. With 1 base removed from V and 2 bases from J, the gap between germline ends came to 8 bases. CDR3 bases: TGTGCCAGCTCACCACAGGACGGACAAGAGACCCAGTACTTC. Translating gives CASSPQDGQETQYF.

V is TRBV28 and J is TRBJ2-3, with 8 nucleotides matching TRBD1. V lost 4 bases, J lost 4 bases, and 16 bases stayed unmatched. The germline CDR1 and CDR2 sequences are MDHEN and SYDVKM. This CDR3 is 18 amino acids long. The CDR3 DNA is TGTGCCAGCAGTTCGGCGCAGGGGGCTTTTATTGTTTCAGATACGCAGTATTTT. Its translation is CASSSAQGAFIVSDTQYF. Together with reference TRBV28 and TRBJ2-3, the CDR3 gives the full variable domain: DVKVTQSSRYLVKRTGEKVFLECVQDMDHENMFWYRQDPGLGLRLIYFSYDVKMKEKGDIPEGYSVSREKKERFSLILESASTNQTSMYLCASSSAQGAFIVSDTQYFGPGTRLTVL.

The chain is built from TRBV5-4 and TRBJ1-1; 7 nucleotides match TRBD1. Germline V gene sequence: CDR1 SGHNT, CDR2 YYREEE (reference sequence). The CDR3 is made up of 15 amino acids. V was clipped by 3 bases and J by 1 base; unmatched bases: 6. CDR3: CASSSTGSGNTEAFF. The CDR3 DNA reads as TGTGCCAGCAGCTCGACAGGGTCGGGGAACACTGAAGCTTTCTTT.

The rearrangement joins TRBV6-1 to TRBJ1-1; D remains ambiguous. CDR1 is MNHNS, CDR2 SASEGT, per germline. Between the trimmed V and J ends, which lost 3 bases and 1 base, there was a span of 12 bases. The CDR3 totals 15 residues. Written as DNA, the CDR3 is TGTGCCAGCAGTGATCCGGTCGGCCCGAACACTGAAGCTTTCTTT. Residues: CASSDPVGPNTEAFF.

Only one count was recorded for this clone. The chain uses TRBV5-1 and TRBJ1-1; 9 positions match TRBD1. The CDR3 is made up of 13 amino acids. Trimming took 7 bases from V and 4 from J; bases not matched to a gene: 5. CDR1 SGHRS and CDR2 YFSETQ come from the germline V gene. The CDR3 loop reads CASGTGIGTEAFF. The CDR3 DNA reads TGCGCCAGCGGGACAGGGATCGGCACTGAAGCTTTCTTT.

The genes are TRBV19 and TRBJ2-6; TRBD1 matches 12 bases. Losses at the gene ends were 3 bases for V and 2 bases for J; bases not matched to a gene: 2. The CDR3 runs to 17 residues. In germline, CDR1 is LNHDA, CDR2 SQIVND (reference sequence). As DNA, the CDR3 is TGTGCCAGTAGTATGGGGGACAGGGGGCCTGGGGCCAACGTCCTGACTTTC. As protein: CASSMGDRGPGANVLTF.

This clone came up a few times. The chain joins TRBV7-9 to TRBJ1-2; a weak D match, TRBD1 (5 bases). Trimming removed 5 bases at V and 7 bases at J, with 17 bases between. Germline V gene sequence: CDR1 SEHNR, CDR2 FQNEAQ (reference sequence). This CDR3 comprises 14 residues. The CDR3 bases are TGTGCCAGCAGCCGCAGGGAGGTCGGTGGTGGCTACACCTTC. Protein sequence: CASSRREVGGGYTF. The full variable domain, its missing parts supplied by reference TRBV7-9 and TRBJ1-2, is DTGVSQNPRHKITKRGQNVTFRCDPISEHNRLYWYRQTLGQGPEFLTYFQNEAQLEKSRLLSDRFSAERPKGSFSTLEIQRTEQGDSAMYLCASSRREVGGGYTFGSGTRLTVV.

The chain combines TRBV6-6 with TRBJ2-1, with 8 nucleotides matching TRBD1. The V gene end was trimmed by 6 bases and the J gene end by 12 bases; junction bases not matched to a gene: 4. The germline V gene has CDR1 MNHNY and CDR2 SVGAGI (reference sequence). The CDR3 totals 11 residues. Written as DNA, the CDR3 is TGTGCCAGCAGCCTCGACAGGGGGCAGTTCTTC. Encoded protein: CASSLDRGQFF.

This chain links TRBV29-1 with TRBJ2-7; D may be TRBD1 or TRBD2 (7 bases each). Germline V gene data show CDR1 as SQVTM and CDR2 as ANQGSEA. Trimming removed 4 bases from V and 3 bases from J, with 16 bases in between. The CDR3 spans 14 residues. CDR3 residues: CSVGGGQGDYEQYF. CDR3 nucleotide sequence: TGCAGCGTTGGGGGGGGGCAGGGGGACTACGAGCAGTACTTC.

This clone has more than one count but fewer than ten. The chain is built from TRBV25-1 and TRBJ1-1; D is perhaps TRBD1 (5 bases). Germline lookup yields CDR1 MGHDK and CDR2 SYGVNS. The V end lost 2 bases, the J end lost 0 bases, and 13 bases lay between the germline ends. The CDR3 totals 16 residues. DNA of the CDR3: TGTGCCAGCAGTGAAGGCCGGGGGGGGTTGAACACTGAAGCTTTCTTT. Translation gives CASSEGRGGLNTEAFF.

The chain employs TRBV6-7 and TRBJ1-1; D gene unclear. TRBV6-7 is an ORF; its function is uncertain. The V end was cut by 8 bases, the J end by 4 bases, with 20 bases between. There are 15 residues in the CDR3. The CDR3 spells CASPKVTRAGTEAFF. For the CDR3, the DNA is TGTGCCAGCCCTAAGGTTACGAGGGCGGGCACTGAAGCTTTCTTT.

The chain employs TRBV21-1 and TRBJ2-7; the table's D call TRBD1 went unverified against the DNA. TRBV21-1 is a listed pseudogene. The CDR3 runs to 14 residues. For the CDR3, the DNA is TGTGCCAGCAGCAGAACCGGGACAGGATACGAGCAGTACTTC. As protein: CASSRTGTGYEQYF.

The rearrangement uses TRBV28 and TRBJ2-3, with D perhaps being TRBD1 or TRBD2 (7 bases each). Trimming left V 7 bases short and J 3 bases short, with 14 bases between. The germline V gene has CDR1 MDHEN and CDR2 SYDVKM. The CDR3 is 14 residues long. CDR3 loop: CASTSGGVTDTQYF. The CDR3 DNA is TGTGCCAGCACTTCAGGGGGGGTAACAGATACGCAGTATTTT.

The chain is built from TRBV5-1 and TRBJ2-7; no clear D gene. The V gene lost 4 bases and the J gene lost 3 bases, with 14 bases spanning the gap. The CDR3 loop spans 14 amino acids. From germline, CDR1 is SGHRS and CDR2 YFSETQ. The CDR3 protein is CASSRGDGNYEQYF. CDR3 sequence (DNA): TGCGCCAGCAGCCGAGGCGACGGAAACTACGAGCAGTACTTC.

The V gene is TRBV5-4, the J gene TRBJ1-1; TRBD1 matches at 10 bases. This CDR3 region has 17 residues. With V trimmed by 0 bases and J by 0 bases, 5 bases remained unmatched. Germline V gene lookup returns CDR1 SGHNT and CDR2 YYREEE (reference sequence). CDR3 nucleotide sequence: TGTGCCAGCAGCTTGGGGACAGGGGGGTGGATGAACACTGAAGCTTTCTTT. This gives the protein CASSLGTGGWMNTEAFF.